This T cell receptor beta chain is drawn from a study of blood T cell repertoires in COVID-19. How the authors handled the data: How many nucleated cells were present was estimated from reference gene primer amplification. The protocol was immunoSEQ multiplex PCR, while the TCRdb copy is restricted to in-frame clones and leaves out a portion. Clone size and V and J calls were adopted from that table, with D and trimming inferred from the DNA. The table includes over 450,000 clones, nearly 90% detected once. V shed 0 bases and J shed 7 bases, with 11 bases lying between them. CDR3 size: 14 residues. Germline lookup yields CDR1 SGHRS and CDR2 YFSETQ.

The V call is TRBV5-1, the J call TRBJ2-1, with D perhaps matching TRBD1 (5 bases). The sequenced sample consisted of peripheral blood. This clonotype originated in a man aged 18 to 29 with COVID-19, enrolled during active disease. CDR3 residues: CASSLDDRANEQFF. CDR3 coding DNA: TGCGCCAGCAGCTTGGATGACAGAGCTAATGAGCAGTTCTTC.